This TCR beta chain emerged from a study of shared clonotypes between healthy human individuals. Whole-study findings and limits: Measured sharing among donors was expected to vary with sequencing depth. The four-donor shared clonotypes exceeded non-shared clonotypes in generation probability, with non-shared ones scoring lower.

Trimming took 5 bases from V and 6 from J; bases not matched to a gene: 8. The CDR3 extends over 15 amino acids. Germline CDR1 reads SEHNR; CDR2 reads FQNEAQ (reference sequence). Some clones are missing from TCRdb's copy, which holds only in-frame ones; the method was immunoSEQ multiplex PCR. Altogether about 2.1 million clones are present, 93% being singletons, with the ten largest covering less than 2%. Concerning this clone: What it recognizes is unknown.

Naive CD8 populations comprised CD45RO-negative cells positively selected for CCR7, excluding terminally differentiated effector memory CD45RA+ cells. The sequence derives from a man between 18 and 29 years old in good health. Some clones in this sample may be carry-over from other donors' samples. The chain joins TRBV7-9 to TRBJ2-3, with TRBD2 identical over 10 bases. Sequenced sample: naive CD8+ T cells from PBMCs. The DNA for the CDR3 is TGTGCCAGCAGCCCCCTGCTAGCGGGAGTGGATACGCAGTATTTT. Protein product: CASSPLLAGVDTQYF.